The rows below give T cell receptor beta chains drawn from one sample of a study of blood T cell repertoires in COVID-19. Assay: immunoSEQ multiplex PCR; the TCRdb copy retains only in-frame clones and omits some. The sample has around 150,000 clones, around 80% seen once. The specimen was peripheral blood. These receptors all come from a man aged 60-69 years with acute or convalescent COVID-19. The CDR3 runs from the conserved cysteine through the conserved F or W. Each record gives: CDR3 DNA, CDR3 protein, D gene, clone size, V gene, J gene. The D gene is left open where the match is weak. Not all rows give a size; the values are once, few, many and, for expanded clones, a class.

TGTGCCTGGAGTAGGGGGACCGAGGGAAACACCATATATTTT	CAWSRGTEGNTIYF	-	-	TRBV30	TRBJ1-3
TGTGCCAGCTCACATTCGGACAGGGTGAGGGAGCAGTACTTC	CASSHSDRVREQYF	TRBD1	-	TRBV18	TRBJ2-7
TGTGCCAGCAGTGAAAACGTACAGAGCAATCAGCCCCAGCATTTT	CASSENVQSNQPQHF	-	-	TRBV6-1	TRBJ1-5
TGTGCCAGCAGGGGCCAAACCAGGACTAGCGTATACAATGAGCAGTTCTTC	CASRGQTRTSVYNEQFF	TRBD2	-	TRBV2	TRBJ2-1
TGTGCCAGCAGCTCTCTCACAGATACGCAGTATTTT	CASSSLTDTQYF	-	few	TRBV6-5	TRBJ2-3
TGTGCCAGTAGTATAGCGGGGACTAGTCCCTACGAGCAGTACTTC	CASSIAGTSPYEQYF	TRBD2	-	TRBV19	TRBJ2-7
TGCGCCAGCAGCTCGTCCATGGGGGCGTACGAGCAGTACTTC	CASSSSMGAYEQYF	-	-	TRBV5-1	TRBJ2-7
TGTGCCAGCAGCCCCAGGACAGGGGGCACAGATACGCAGTATTTT	CASSPRTGGTDTQYF	TRBD1	-	TRBV4-2	TRBJ2-3
TGCGCCAGCAGCCAAAGCGCGCTAGCGGGAGGGGGAGATACGCAGTATTTT	CASSQSALAGGGDTQYF	TRBD2	-	TRBV4-1	TRBJ2-3
TGTGCCAGCAGCGCGGACAGGGATAACTACGAGCAGTACTTC	CASSADRDNYEQYF	TRBD1	few	TRBV7-6	TRBJ2-7
TGTGCCAGCAGCCCTTCCGGGACAGGGGGTTTCACCTCCTACAATGAGCAGTTCTTC	CASSPSGTGGFTSYNEQFF	TRBD1	-	TRBV7-3	TRBJ2-1
TGTGCCAGCAGCCAAGATCAGGGTTGGGGTTACTATGGCTACACCTTC	CASSQDQGWGYYGYTF	-	-	TRBV3-1/TRBV3-2	TRBJ1-2
TGTGCCAGCAGTTACCGAGCCGGGACAGGGAATGCCAAAAACATTCAGTACTTC	CASSYRAGTGNAKNIQYF	TRBD1	-	TRBV6-2/TRBV6-3	TRBJ2-4
TGTGCCAGCAGTTACTTACTAGCGGGCTACGAGCAGTACTTC	CASSYLLAGYEQYF	TRBD2	-	TRBV6-2/TRBV6-3	TRBJ2-7
TGTGCCAGCAGTCCGGGACTAGCGGGAGGGCCCCACAATGAGCAGTTCTTC	CASSPGLAGGPHNEQFF	TRBD2	-	TRBV2	TRBJ2-1
TGTGCCACCAGTGGTGCGGGGGCGCGAAGCGGGGAGCTGTTTTTT	CATSGAGARSGELFF	-	-	TRBV24-1	TRBJ2-2
TGTGCCAGCAGTTTTCCGGGACAGGGGCTGAAAGAGCAGTACTTC	CASSFPGQGLKEQYF	TRBD1	few	TRBV6-2/TRBV6-3	TRBJ2-7
TGTGCCAGCAGCTTGGTACACGCTAGCACAGATACGCAGTATTTT	CASSLVHASTDTQYF	-	many	TRBV5-6	TRBJ2-3
TGTGCCAGCAGCCAAGAGGGCGGGGGGTACGAGCAGTACTTC	CASSQEGGGYEQYF	TRBD2	-	TRBV3-1/TRBV3-2	TRBJ2-7
TGTGCCAGCGGGACGGGAGTAGATACGCAGTATTTT	CASGTGVDTQYF	-	-	TRBV6-4	TRBJ2-3
TGTGCCAGTAGTAGGGACAGGGAATACGAGCAGTACTTC	CASSRDREYEQYF	TRBD1	-	TRBV19	TRBJ2-7
TGTGCCAGCAGTACGACAGGGGGGTCAGCTAATGAAAAACTGTTTTTT	CASSTTGGSANEKLFF	TRBD1	-	TRBV6-6	TRBJ1-4
TGTGCCAGTAGTACCCAGGTAGCGGGAGGAGGTGAGCAGTTCTTC	CASSTQVAGGGEQFF	TRBD2	-	TRBV19	TRBJ2-1
TGTGCCAGCAGCTATGGGGCTAGCGGGTACAATGAGCAGTTCTTC	CASSYGASGYNEQFF	TRBD2	-	TRBV11-1	TRBJ2-1
TGTGCCTGGAGTTCCTTGGGCACCTCTGGCAATGAGCAGTTCTTC	CAWSSLGTSGNEQFF	-	-	TRBV30	TRBJ2-1
TGTGCCAGCAGTGAAGCGGGAGGGAACACCGGGGAGCTGTTTTTT	CASSEAGGNTGELFF	-	few	TRBV2	TRBJ2-2
TGTGCCAGCAGCCGCGGACTAGTTCGCGGTTCCGAGCAGTACTTC	CASSRGLVRGSEQYF	TRBD2	-	TRBV14	TRBJ2-7
TGTGCCAGTACAAGGACTAGCGGGAGGACAGATACGCAGTATTTT	CASTRTSGRTDTQYF	TRBD2	-	TRBV19	TRBJ2-3
TGTGCCTGGAGCCGGCGGGAGGGGGATACGCAGTATTTT	CAWSRREGDTQYF	TRBD2	once	TRBV30	TRBJ2-3
TGCGCCAGCAGCCAACGGACAGGTGGGAACACTGAAGCTTTCTTT	CASSQRTGGNTEAFF	TRBD1	-	TRBV5-1	TRBJ1-1
TGTGCCAGCTCACCGCAACAGCAAGAGACCCAGTACTTC	CASSPQQQETQYF	-	-	TRBV18	TRBJ2-5
TGTGCCAGCAGCCCGGTGGGCGGGAGGGTTGATACGCAGTATTTT	CASSPVGGRVDTQYF	TRBD2	-	TRBV7-6	TRBJ2-3
TGTGCCAGCAGCTTGCTAGCGGAGGAGACCCAGTACTTC	CASSLLAEETQYF	TRBD2	-	TRBV3-1/TRBV3-2	TRBJ2-5
TGCGCCAGCAGCTCACTAGCGGGAGGGTTGAATGAGCAGTTCTTC	CASSSLAGGLNEQFF	TRBD2	-	TRBV5-1	TRBJ2-1
TGTGCTAGCAGCTTAGCGGGAGCGGGAGGCTCCTACAATGAGCAGTTCTTC	CASSLAGAGGSYNEQFF	TRBD2	-	TRBV7-7	TRBJ2-1
TGTGCCAGCAGTTTAAATTGGGGGGGCGCTTATGGCTACACCTTC	CASSLNWGGAYGYTF	-	-	TRBV27	TRBJ1-2
TGTGCCAGCAGCCCAAAGGGCGGGAGCTCCTACAATGAGCAGTTCTTC	CASSPKGGSSYNEQFF	TRBD2	once	TRBV7-8	TRBJ2-1
TGTGCCAGCAGCGTAACCTCGGGACTAGCCTATGAGCAGTTCTTC	CASSVTSGLAYEQFF	TRBD2	-	TRBV9	TRBJ2-1
TGCGCCAGCGGGACTAGCGGTAGAAACAATGAGCAGTTCTTC	CASGTSGRNNEQFF	TRBD2	-	TRBV5-1	TRBJ2-1
TGCGCCAGCAGCCAGATAGCGGGAGGGAGCACAGATACGCAGTATTTT	CASSQIAGGSTDTQYF	TRBD2	-	TRBV4-1	TRBJ2-3
TGTGCCAGCAAAACTAGTGACTCAGATACGCAGTATTTT	CASKTSDSDTQYF	-	-	TRBV2	TRBJ2-3
TGTGCCAGCAGTTCAGGAAGAATCTGGCAGTACTTC	CASSSGRIWQYF	-	-	TRBV7-9	TRBJ2-7
TGTGCCAGCAGTTTAGTGGTAGCAGAAAGCACAGATACGCAGTATTTT	CASSLVVAESTDTQYF	-	once	TRBV28	TRBJ2-3
TGTGCCTGGAGGGGACTGCCGGGCTATGGCTACACCTTC	CAWRGLPGYGYTF	-	few	TRBV30	TRBJ1-2
TGTGCCAGCAGCTTGGACAGGGGGAACTATGGCTACACCTTC	CASSLDRGNYGYTF	TRBD1	once	TRBV7-3	TRBJ1-2
TGTGCCAGCAGCCCCCGACAGGGGTGGTACGAGCAGTACTTC	CASSPRQGWYEQYF	TRBD1	once	TRBV7-2	TRBJ2-7
TGTGCCAGTAGTATGGGGACTCAGGGCGGCAATGAGCAGTTCTTC	CASSMGTQGGNEQFF	-	-	TRBV19	TRBJ2-1
TGTGCCAGCAGTGGGGGGGCGCGCGAGCAGTACTTC	CASSGGAREQYF	-	-	TRBV27	TRBJ2-7
TGTGCCAGTAGTAATAAACAGGGGGCGACCCCCACTGAAGCTTTCTTT	CASSNKQGATPTEAFF	TRBD1	-	TRBV19	TRBJ1-1
TGTGCCAGCAGCTTACGGGAGTTGGAGACCCAGTACTTC	CASSLRELETQYF	-	-	TRBV7-8	TRBJ2-5
TGTGCCAGCAGTTCCTCGGCCCTAGCGGCCGAGCGGGAGCAGTACTTC	CASSSSALAAEREQYF	TRBD2	few	TRBV28	TRBJ2-7
TGCGCCAGCAGCTTGGGGGGACTAGCGGGAACCTACGAGCAGTACTTC	CASSLGGLAGTYEQYF	TRBD2	-	TRBV5-1	TRBJ2-7
TGTGCCAGTAGTATGGAGGCAGGCGGCACAGATACGCAGTATTTT	CASSMEAGGTDTQYF	-	few	TRBV19	TRBJ2-3
TGTGCCACCCAAGGACAGAAGAACACCGGGGAGCTGTTTTTT	CATQGQKNTGELFF	-	many	TRBV7-8	TRBJ2-2